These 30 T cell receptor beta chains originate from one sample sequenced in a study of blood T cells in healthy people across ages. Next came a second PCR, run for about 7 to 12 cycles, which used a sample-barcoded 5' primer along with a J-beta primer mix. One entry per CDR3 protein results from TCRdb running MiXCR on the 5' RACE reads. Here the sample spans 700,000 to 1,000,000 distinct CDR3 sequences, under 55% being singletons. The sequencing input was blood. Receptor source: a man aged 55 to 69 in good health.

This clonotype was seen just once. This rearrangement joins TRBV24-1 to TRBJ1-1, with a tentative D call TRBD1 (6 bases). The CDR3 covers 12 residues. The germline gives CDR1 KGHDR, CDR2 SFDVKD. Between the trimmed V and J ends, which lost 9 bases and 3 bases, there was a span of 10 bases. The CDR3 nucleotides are TGTGCCACCGGTCAGGGGCACACTGAAGCTTTCTTT. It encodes CATGQGHTEAFF.

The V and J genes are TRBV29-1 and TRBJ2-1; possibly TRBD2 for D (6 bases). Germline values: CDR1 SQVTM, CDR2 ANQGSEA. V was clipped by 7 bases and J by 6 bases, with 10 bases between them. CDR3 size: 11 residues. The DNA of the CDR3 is TGCAGCGCTGGAGGGGTCAATGAGCAGTTCTTC. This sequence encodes CSAGGVNEQFF.

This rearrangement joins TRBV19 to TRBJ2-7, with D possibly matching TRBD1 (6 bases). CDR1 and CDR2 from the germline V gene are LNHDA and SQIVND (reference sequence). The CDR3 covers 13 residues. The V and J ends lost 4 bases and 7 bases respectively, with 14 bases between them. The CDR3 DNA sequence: TGTGCCAGTAGTACAGGGGTTGCTAATGAGCAGTACTTC. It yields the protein CASSTGVANEQYF.

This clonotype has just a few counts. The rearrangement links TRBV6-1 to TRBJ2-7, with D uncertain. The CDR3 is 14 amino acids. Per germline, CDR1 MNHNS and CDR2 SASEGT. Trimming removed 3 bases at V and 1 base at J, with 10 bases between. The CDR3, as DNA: TGTGCCAGCAGTGAGTGGCTTTGGTCCTACGAGCAGTACTTC. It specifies CASSEWLWSYEQYF.

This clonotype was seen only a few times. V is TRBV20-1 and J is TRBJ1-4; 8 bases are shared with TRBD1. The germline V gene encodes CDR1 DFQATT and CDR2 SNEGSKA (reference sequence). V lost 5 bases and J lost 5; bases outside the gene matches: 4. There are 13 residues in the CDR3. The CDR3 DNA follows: TGCAGTGCTCCCCCAGGGGGCAATGAAAAACTGTTTTTT. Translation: CSAPPGGNEKLFF.

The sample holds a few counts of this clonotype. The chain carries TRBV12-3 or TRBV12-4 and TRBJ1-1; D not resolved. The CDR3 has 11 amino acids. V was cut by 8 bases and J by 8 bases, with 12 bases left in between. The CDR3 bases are TGTGCCAGCGCTGCAACACAGGAAGCTTTCTTT. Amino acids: CASAATQEAFF.

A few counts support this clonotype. The CDR3 here is CASSQNPSRQYEQYF. The CDR3 DNA reads TGCGCCAGCAGCCAAAATCCCTCTCGACAGTACGAGCAGTACTTC. The V call is TRBV4-3, the J call TRBJ2-7, with TRBD1 as a possible D gene (5 bases). This CDR3 spans 15 amino acids. Germline assignment: CDR1 LGHNA and CDR2 YSLEER. Trimming cost V 2 bases and J 4 bases, with 15 bases left between them.

CDR3 DNA sequence: TGTGCCAGCAGCCTACAGGGTTTGACCTACAATGAGCAGTTCTTC. This encodes CASSLQGLTYNEQFF. This chain links TRBV11-2 with TRBJ2-1; D is possibly TRBD1 (6 bases). V was trimmed by 5 bases and J by 2 bases, leaving 13 bases between them. CDR1 is SGHAT, CDR2 FQNNGV, per germline. The CDR3 totals 15 residues.

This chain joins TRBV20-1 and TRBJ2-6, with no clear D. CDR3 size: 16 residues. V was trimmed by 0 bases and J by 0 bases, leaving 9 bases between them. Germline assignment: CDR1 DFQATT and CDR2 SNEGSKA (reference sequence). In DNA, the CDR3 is TGCAGTGCTAGAGATCGGGCGGCCTCTGGGGCCAACGTCCTGACTTTC. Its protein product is CSARDRAASGANVLTF.

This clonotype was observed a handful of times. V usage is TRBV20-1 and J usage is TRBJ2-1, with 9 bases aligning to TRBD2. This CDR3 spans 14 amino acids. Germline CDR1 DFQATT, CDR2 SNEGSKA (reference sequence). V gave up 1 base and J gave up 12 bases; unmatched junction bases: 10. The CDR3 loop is CSARGERGAEAQFF. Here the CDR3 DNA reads TGCAGTGCTAGAGGGGAGCGGGGGGCCGAGGCGCAGTTCTTC.

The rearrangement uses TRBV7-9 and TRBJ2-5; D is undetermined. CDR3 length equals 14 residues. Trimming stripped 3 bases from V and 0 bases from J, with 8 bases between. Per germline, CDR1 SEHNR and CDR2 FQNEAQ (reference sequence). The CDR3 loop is CASSLLQHQETQYF. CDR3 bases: TGTGCCAGCAGCTTGTTACAGCACCAAGAGACCCAGTACTTC.

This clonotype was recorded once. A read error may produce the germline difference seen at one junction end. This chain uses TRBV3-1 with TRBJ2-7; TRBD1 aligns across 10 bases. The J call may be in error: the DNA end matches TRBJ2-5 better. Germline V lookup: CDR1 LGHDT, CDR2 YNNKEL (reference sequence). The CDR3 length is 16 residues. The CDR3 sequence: CASSLLGTGAQATQYF. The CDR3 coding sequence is TGTGCCAGCAGCTTACTCGGGACAGGGGCCCAAGCGACCCAGTACTTC.

The CDR3 coding sequence is TGTGCCAGCAGCCCCCAAGGGGTAGCGGGGGCTACAGATACGCAGTATTTT. Translation gives CASSPQGVAGATDTQYF. The chain carries TRBV3-1 and TRBJ2-3, with TRBD2 matching over 9 bases. V lost 4 bases and J lost 3; bases outside the gene matches: 11. Germline V gene sequence: CDR1 LGHDT, CDR2 YNNKEL (reference sequence). The CDR3 spans 17 residues.

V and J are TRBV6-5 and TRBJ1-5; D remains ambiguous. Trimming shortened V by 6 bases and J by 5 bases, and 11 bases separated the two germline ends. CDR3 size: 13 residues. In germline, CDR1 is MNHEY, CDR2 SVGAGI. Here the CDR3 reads CASRTDAHQPQHF. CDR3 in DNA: TGTGCCAGCAGAACGGACGCCCATCAGCCCCAGCATTTT.

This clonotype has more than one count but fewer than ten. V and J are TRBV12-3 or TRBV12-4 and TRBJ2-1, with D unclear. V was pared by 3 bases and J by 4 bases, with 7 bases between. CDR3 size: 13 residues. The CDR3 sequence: CASSFTSYNEQFF. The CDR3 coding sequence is TGTGCCAGCAGTTTTACGTCTTACAATGAGCAGTTCTTC.

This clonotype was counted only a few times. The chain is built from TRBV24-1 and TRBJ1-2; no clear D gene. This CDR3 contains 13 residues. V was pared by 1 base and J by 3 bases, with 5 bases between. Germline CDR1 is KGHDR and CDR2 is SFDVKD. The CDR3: CATSDFADYGYTF. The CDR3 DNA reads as TGTGCCACCAGTGATTTTGCGGACTATGGCTACACCTTC.

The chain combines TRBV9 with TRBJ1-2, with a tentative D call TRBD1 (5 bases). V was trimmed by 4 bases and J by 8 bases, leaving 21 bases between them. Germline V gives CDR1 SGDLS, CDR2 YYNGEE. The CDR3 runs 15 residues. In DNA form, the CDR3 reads TGTGCCAGCAGCCCTTCTCCCCCCAGGGTAGGAGGCTACACCTTC. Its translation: CASSPSPPRVGGYTF.

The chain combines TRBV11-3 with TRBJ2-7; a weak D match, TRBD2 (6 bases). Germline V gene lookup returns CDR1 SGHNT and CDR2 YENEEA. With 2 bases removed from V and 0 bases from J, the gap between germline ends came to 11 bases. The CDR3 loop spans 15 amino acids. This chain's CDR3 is CASSLSGLTSYEQYF. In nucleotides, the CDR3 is TGTGCCAGCAGCTTATCGGGACTTACCTCCTACGAGCAGTACTTC.

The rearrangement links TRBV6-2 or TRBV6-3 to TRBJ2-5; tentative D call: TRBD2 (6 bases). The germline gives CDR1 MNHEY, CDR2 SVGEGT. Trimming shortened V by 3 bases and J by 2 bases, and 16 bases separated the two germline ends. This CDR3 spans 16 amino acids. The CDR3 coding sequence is TGTGCCAGCAGTTATCGCCGCGGCGGGGTACAAGAGACCCAGTACTTC. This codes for CASSYRRGGVQETQYF.

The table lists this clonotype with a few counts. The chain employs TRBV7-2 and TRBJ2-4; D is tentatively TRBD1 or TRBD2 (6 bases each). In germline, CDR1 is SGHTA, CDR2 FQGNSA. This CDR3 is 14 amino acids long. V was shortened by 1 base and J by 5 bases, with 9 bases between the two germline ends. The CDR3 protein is CASSLGGAQNIQYF. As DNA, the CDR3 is TGTGCCAGCAGCTTAGGGGGGGCCCAAAACATTCAGTACTTC.

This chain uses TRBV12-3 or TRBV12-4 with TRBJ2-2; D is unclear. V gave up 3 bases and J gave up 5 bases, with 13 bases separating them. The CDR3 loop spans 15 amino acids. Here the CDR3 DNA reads TGTGCCAGCAGTTTGGCAGGTCATGGGACCGGGGAGCTGTTTTTT. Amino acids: CASSLAGHGTGELFF.

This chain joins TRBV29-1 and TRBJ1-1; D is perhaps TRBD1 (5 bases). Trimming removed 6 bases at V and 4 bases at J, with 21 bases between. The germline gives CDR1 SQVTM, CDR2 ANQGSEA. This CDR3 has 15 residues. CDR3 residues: CSVSSPGGLSTEAFF. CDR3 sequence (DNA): TGCAGCGTCTCCTCACCGGGGGGGTTAAGCACTGAAGCTTTCTTT.

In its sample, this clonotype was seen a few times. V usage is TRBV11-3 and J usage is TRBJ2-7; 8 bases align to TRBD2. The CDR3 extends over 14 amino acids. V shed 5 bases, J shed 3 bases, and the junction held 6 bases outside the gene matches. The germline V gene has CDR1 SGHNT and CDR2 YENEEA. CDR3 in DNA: TGTGCCAGCAGCCCCGGACTAGCCTTCTACGAGCAGTACTTC. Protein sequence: CASSPGLAFYEQYF.

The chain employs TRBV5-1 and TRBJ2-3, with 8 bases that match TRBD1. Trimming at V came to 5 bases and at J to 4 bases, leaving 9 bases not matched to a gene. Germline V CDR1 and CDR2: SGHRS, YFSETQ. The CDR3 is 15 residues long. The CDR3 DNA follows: TGCGCCAGCAGTCGGGACAGGCCGGCGGCAGATACGCAGTATTTT. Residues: CASSRDRPAADTQYF.

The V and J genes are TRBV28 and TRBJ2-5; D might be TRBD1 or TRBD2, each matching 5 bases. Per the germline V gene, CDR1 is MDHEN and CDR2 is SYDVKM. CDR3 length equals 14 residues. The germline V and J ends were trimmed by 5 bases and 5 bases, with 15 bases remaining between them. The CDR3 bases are TGTGCCAGCAGTCATACCTGGGGGATCGAGACCCAGTACTTC. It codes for CASSHTWGIETQYF.

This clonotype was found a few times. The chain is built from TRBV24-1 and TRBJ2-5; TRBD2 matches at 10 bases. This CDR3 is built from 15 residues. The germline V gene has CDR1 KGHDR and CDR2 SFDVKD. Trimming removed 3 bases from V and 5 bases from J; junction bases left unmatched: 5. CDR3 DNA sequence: TGTGCCACCAGTGATGAGAGCGGGGGGGTGGAGACCCAGTACTTC. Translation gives CATSDESGGVETQYF.

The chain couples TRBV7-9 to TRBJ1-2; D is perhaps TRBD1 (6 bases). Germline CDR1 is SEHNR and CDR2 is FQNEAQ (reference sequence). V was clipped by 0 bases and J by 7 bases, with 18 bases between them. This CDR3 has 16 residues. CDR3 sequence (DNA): TGTGCCAGCAGCTTAGCGGTGTCAGGGGTTTTGCGTGGCTACACCTTC. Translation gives CASSLAVSGVLRGYTF.

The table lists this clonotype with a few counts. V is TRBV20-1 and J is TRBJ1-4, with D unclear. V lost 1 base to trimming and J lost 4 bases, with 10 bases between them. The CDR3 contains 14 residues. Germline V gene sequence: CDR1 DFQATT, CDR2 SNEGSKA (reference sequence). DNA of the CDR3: TGCAGTGCTAGAGTTGGTACGAATAATGAAAAACTGTTTTTT. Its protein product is CSARVGTNNEKLFF.

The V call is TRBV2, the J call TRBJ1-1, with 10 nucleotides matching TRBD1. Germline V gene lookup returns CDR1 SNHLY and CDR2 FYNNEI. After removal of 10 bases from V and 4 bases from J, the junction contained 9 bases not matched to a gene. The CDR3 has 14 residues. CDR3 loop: CATSKDRGPTEAFF. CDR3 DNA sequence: TGTGCCACTTCGAAAGACAGGGGGCCCACTGAAGCTTTCTTT. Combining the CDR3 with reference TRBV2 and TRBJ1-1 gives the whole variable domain EPEVTQTPSHQVTQMGQEVILRCVPISNHLYFYWYRQILGQKVEFLVSFYNNEISEKSEIFDDQFSVERPDGSNFTLKIRSTKLEDSAMYFCATSKDRGPTEAFFGQGTRLTVV.

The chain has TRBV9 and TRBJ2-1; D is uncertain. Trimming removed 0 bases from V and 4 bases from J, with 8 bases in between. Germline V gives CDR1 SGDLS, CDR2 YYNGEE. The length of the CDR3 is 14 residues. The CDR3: CASSVADGYNEQFF. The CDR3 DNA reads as TGTGCCAGCAGCGTAGCGGACGGTTACAATGAGCAGTTCTTC.